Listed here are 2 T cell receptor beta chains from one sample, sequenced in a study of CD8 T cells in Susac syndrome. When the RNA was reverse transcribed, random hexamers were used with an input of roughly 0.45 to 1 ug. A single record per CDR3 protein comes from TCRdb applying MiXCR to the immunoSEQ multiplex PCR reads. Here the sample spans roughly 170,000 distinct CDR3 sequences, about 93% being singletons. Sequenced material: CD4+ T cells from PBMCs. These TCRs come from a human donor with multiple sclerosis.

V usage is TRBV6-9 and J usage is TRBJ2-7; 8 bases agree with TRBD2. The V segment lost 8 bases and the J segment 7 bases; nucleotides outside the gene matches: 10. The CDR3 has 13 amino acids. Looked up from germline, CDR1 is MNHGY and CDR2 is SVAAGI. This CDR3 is CASQAGETGEQYF. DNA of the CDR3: TGTGCCAGCCAAGCGGGAGAGACGGGGGAGCAGTACTTC.

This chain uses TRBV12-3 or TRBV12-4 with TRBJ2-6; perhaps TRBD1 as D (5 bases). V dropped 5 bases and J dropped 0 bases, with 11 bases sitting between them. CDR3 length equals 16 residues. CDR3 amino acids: CASSIHTGSGANVLTF. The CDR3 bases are TGTGCCAGCAGTATACACACAGGCTCTGGGGCCAACGTCCTGACTTTC.